This T cell receptor (beta chain) came from a study of lymphopenia after photon versus proton radiotherapy. Study-level points and caveats: Post-nadir diversity loss with photons came from oligoclonal expansion, particularly CD8+ Temra cells. Better survival with proton therapy was suggested as possible, not demonstrated. Proton therapy kept repertoires fairly stable, unlike photons, which gained effector/memory cells. In patients who died, overall survival fell as post-nadir TCR diversity dropped more.

CDR3 length: 15 residues. V was clipped by 0 bases and J by 2 bases, with 8 bases between them. Germline V lookup: CDR1 LGHNA, CDR2 YNFKEQ. TCRdb keeps only in-frame clones here, not all; method: immunoSEQ multiplex PCR. Altogether under 20,000 clones are present, around 90% being singletons, with the ten largest covering around 6.3%. A remark on this clone: No antigen is known for it.

The sequence was obtained from a man aged 60 to 69 with pancreatic cancer. The sample consisted of peripheral blood, taken from a patient treated with photon-based radiotherapy. The chain is built from TRBV4-2 and TRBJ2-1, with a tentative D call TRBD2 (6 bases). CDR3 bases: TGTGCCAGCAGCCAAGAGGTAGCGGCCTACAATGAGCAGTTCTTC. Amino acids: CASSQEVAAYNEQFF.